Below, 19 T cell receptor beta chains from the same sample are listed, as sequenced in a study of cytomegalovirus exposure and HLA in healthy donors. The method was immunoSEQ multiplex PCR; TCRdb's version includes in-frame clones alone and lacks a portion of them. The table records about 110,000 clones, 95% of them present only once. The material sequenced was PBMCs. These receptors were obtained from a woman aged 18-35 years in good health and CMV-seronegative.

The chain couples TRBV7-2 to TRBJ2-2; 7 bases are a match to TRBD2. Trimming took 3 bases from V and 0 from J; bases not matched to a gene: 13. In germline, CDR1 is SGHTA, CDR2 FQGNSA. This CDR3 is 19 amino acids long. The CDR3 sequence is CASSFRSGGLTANTGELFF. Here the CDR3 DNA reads TGTGCCAGCAGCTTTAGATCCGGGGGACTAACCGCGAACACCGGGGAGCTGTTTTTT.

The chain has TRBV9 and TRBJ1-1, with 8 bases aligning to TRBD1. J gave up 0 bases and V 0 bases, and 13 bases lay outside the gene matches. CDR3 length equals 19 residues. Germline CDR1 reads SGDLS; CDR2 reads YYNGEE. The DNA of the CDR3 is TGTGCCAGCAGCGTAGATGAAAGGCGTGGACAGGGAGTGAACACTGAAGCTTTCTTT. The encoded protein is CASSVDERRGQGVNTEAFF.

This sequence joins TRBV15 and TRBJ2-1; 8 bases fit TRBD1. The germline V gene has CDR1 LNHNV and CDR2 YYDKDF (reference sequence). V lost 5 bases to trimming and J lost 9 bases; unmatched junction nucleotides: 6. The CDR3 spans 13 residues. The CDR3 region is CATSFPQGGEQFF. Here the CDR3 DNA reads TGTGCCACCAGCTTCCCACAGGGGGGTGAGCAGTTCTTC.

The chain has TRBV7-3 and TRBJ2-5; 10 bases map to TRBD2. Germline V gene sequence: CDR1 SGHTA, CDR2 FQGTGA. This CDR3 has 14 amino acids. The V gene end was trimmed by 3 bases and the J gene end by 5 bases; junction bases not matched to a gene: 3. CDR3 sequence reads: CASSFTSGEETQYF. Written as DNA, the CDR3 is TGTGCCAGCAGCTTCACTAGCGGGGAGGAGACCCAGTACTTC.

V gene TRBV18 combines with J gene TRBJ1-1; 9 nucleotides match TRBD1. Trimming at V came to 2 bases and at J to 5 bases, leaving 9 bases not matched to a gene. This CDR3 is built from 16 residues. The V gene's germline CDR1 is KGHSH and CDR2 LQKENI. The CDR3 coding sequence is TGTGCCAGCTCACCATTCCTCCGGACAGGGGAGACTGAAGCTTTCTTT. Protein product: CASSPFLRTGETEAFF.

CDR3 in DNA: TGTGCCAGTAGGGGGGGATCTAATGAAAAACTGTTTTTT. Residues: CASRGGSNEKLFF. V and J are TRBV7-9 and TRBJ1-4; D might be TRBD1 (6 bases). Per the germline V gene, CDR1 is SEHNR and CDR2 is FQNEAQ (reference sequence). Trimming took 9 bases from V and 3 from J, leaving 11 bases between them. The length of the CDR3 is 13 residues.

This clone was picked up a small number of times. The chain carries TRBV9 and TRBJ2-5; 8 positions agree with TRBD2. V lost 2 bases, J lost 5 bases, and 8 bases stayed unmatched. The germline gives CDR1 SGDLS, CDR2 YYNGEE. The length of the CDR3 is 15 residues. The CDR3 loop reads CASSVSTGGLETQYF. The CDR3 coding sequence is TGTGCCAGCAGCGTGAGTACGGGGGGGCTGGAGACCCAGTACTTC. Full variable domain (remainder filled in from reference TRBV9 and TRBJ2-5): DSGVTQTPKHLITATGQRVTLRCSPRSGDLSVYWYQQSLDQGLQFLIQYYNGEERAKGNILERFSAQQFPDLHSELNLSSLELGDSALYFCASSVSTGGLETQYFGPGTRLLVL.

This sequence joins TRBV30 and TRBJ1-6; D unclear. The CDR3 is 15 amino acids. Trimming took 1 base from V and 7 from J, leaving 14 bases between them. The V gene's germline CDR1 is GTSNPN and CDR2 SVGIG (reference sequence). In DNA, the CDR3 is TGTGCCTGGAGTGGCCTAGTGAGGAGCAATTCACCCCTCCACTTT. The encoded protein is CAWSGLVRSNSPLHF.

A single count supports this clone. This chain's CDR3 is CASSPWEEGARLYGYTF. In DNA form, the CDR3 reads TGTGCCAGCAGTCCCTGGGAGGAAGGCGCACGCCTATATGGCTACACCTTC. The chain uses TRBV28 and TRBJ1-2, with unresolved D. V lost 5 bases and J lost 5, with 24 bases in between. The germline V gene encodes CDR1 MDHEN and CDR2 SYDVKM. This CDR3 has 17 amino acids.

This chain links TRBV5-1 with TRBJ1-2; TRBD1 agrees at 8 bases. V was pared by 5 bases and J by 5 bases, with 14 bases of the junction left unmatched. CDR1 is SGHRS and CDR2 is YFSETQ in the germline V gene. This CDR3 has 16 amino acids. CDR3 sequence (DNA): TGCGCCAGCAGTACAGCTTGTGACAGGGGTGAGTATGGCTACACCTTC. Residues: CASSTACDRGEYGYTF.

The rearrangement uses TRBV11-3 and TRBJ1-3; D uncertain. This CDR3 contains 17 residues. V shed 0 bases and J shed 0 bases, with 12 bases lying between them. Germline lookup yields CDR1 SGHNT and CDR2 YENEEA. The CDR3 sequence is CASSLDSGRISGNTIYF. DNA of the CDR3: TGTGCCAGCAGCTTAGATAGCGGTCGGATCTCTGGAAACACCATATATTTT.

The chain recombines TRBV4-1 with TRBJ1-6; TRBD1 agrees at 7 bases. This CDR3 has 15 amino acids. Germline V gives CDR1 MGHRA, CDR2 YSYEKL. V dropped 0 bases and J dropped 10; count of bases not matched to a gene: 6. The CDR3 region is CASSQDTGVNSPLHF. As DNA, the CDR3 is TGCGCCAGCAGCCAAGACACAGGGGTGAACTCACCCCTCCACTTT.

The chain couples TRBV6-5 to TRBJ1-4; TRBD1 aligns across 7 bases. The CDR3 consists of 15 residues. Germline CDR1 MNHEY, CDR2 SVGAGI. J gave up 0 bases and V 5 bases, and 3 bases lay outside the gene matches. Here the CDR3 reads CASSRDSATNEKLFF. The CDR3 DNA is TGTGCCAGCAGTAGGGACAGTGCAACTAATGAAAAACTGTTTTTT.

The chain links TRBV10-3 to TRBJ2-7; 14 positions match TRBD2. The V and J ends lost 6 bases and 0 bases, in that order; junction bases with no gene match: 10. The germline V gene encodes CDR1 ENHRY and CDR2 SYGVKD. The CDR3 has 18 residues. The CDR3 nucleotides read TGTGCCATCAGCCCATGGACTAGCGGGGGGCCAATCTCCTACGAGCAGTACTTC. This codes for CAISPWTSGGPISYEQYF.

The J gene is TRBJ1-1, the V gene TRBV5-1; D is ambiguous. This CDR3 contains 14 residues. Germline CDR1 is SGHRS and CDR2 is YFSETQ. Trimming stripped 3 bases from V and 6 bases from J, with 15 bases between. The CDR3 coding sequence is TGCGCCAGCAGCTCAGAGTCGGGGAGGGCTGAAGCTTTCTTT. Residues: CASSSESGRAEAFF. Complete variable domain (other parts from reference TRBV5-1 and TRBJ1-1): KAGVTQTPRYLIKTRGQQVTLSCSPISGHRSVSWYQQTPGQGLQFLFEYFSETQRNKGNFPGRFSGRQFSNSRSEMNVSTLELGDSALYLCASSSESGRAEAFFGQGTRLTVV.

The CDR3 nucleotides are TGTGCCAGCAGCGCGCGCGGGGGCTACTCCTACAATGAGCAGTTCTTC. The encoded protein is CASSARGGYSYNEQFF. This chain connects TRBV11-3 to TRBJ2-1; a weak D match, TRBD2 (7 bases). The CDR3 consists of 16 residues. V was trimmed by 5 bases and J by 0 bases, leaving 14 bases between them. The germline gives CDR1 SGHNT, CDR2 YENEEA.

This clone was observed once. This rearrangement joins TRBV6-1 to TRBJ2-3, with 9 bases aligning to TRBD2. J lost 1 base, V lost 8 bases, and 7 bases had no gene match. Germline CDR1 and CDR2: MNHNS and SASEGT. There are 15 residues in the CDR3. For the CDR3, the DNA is TGTGCCAGCGGCCCAGGCGGGGGGGGCACAGATACGCAGTATTTT. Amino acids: CASGPGGGGTDTQYF.

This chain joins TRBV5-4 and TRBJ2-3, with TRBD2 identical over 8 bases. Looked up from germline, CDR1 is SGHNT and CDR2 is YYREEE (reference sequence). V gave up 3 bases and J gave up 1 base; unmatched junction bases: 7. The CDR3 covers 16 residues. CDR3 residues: CASSSGGGSRTDTQYF. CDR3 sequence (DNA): TGTGCCAGCAGCTCGGGGGGGGGCAGTCGCACAGATACGCAGTATTTT. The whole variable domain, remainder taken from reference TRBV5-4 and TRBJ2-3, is ETGVTQSPTHLIKTRGQQVTLRCSSQSGHNTVSWYQQALGQGPQFIFQYYREEENGRGNFPPRFSGLQFPNYSSELNVNALELDDSALYLCASSSGGGSRTDTQYFGPGTRLTVL.

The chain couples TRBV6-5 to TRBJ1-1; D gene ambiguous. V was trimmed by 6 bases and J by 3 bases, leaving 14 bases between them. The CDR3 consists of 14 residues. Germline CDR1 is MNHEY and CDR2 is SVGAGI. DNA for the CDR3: TGTGCCAGCAGGAGAGAGGGTATGCACACTGAAGCTTTCTTT. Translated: CASRREGMHTEAFF.